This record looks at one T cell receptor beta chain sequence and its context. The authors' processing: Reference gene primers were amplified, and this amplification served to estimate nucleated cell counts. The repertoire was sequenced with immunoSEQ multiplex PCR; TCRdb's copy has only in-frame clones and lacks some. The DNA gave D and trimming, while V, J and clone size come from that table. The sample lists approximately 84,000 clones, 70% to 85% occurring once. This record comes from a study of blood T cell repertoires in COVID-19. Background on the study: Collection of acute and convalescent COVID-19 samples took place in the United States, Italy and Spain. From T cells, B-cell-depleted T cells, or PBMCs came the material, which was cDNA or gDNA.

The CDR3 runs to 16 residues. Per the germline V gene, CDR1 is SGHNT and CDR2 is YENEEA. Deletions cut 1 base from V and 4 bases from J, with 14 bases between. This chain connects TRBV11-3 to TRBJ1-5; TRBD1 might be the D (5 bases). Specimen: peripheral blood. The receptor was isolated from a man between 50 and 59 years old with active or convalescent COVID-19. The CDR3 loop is CASSLGGEAANQPQHF. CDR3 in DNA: TGTGCCAGCAGCTTAGGGGGGGAGGCAGCTAATCAGCCCCAGCATTTT.